One sample yielded the 4 T cell receptor beta chains listed below, sequenced in a study of blood T cell repertoires in COVID-19. The table came from immunoSEQ multiplex PCR; TCRdb's copy has only in-frame clones and leaves some out. Among about 39,000 clones listed, approximately 94% were seen once. Sequenced input: peripheral blood. Receptors were obtained from a human donor with active COVID-19. The donor label of this sample is uncertain.

V is TRBV5-1 and J is TRBJ1-3, with 7 bases lining up with TRBD1. The CDR3 runs 13 residues. Unmatched junction bases numbered 5, after V lost 4 bases and J lost 7 bases. Germline lookup yields CDR1 SGHRS and CDR2 YFSETQ. The CDR3 nucleotides are TGCGCCAGCAGCCCGGGACAGCCGAACACCATATATTTT. Encoded protein: CASSPGQPNTIYF.

The genes are TRBV25-1 and TRBJ1-2, with D possibly matching TRBD1 (6 bases). This CDR3 is built from 13 residues. Trimming left V 3 bases short and J 2 bases short, with 7 bases between. Germline V CDR1 and CDR2: MGHDK, SYGVNS. CDR3 in DNA: TGTGCCAGCAGTGATGACAGGAACTATGGCTACACCTTC. Amino acids: CASSDDRNYGYTF.

The chain links TRBV24-1 to TRBJ2-3, with 9 positions matching TRBD2. The V segment lost 4 bases and the J segment 0 bases; nucleotides outside the gene matches: 4. Per germline, CDR1 KGHDR and CDR2 SFDVKD. CDR3 length: 16 amino acids. In DNA, the CDR3 is TGTGCCACCAGTGACCGACTAGCGGCTAGCACAGATACGCAGTATTTT. This translates into CATSDRLAASTDTQYF.

This chain connects TRBV2 to TRBJ2-7; TRBD1 agrees at 9 bases. The trim removed 10 bases at V and 2 bases at J, leaving 6 bases unmatched. The V gene's germline CDR1 is SNHLY and CDR2 FYNNEI. The CDR3 sequence is 13 residues long. CDR3 loop: CAIRQGGPYEQYF. DNA of the CDR3: TGTGCCATTCGACAGGGGGGTCCCTACGAGCAGTACTTC.